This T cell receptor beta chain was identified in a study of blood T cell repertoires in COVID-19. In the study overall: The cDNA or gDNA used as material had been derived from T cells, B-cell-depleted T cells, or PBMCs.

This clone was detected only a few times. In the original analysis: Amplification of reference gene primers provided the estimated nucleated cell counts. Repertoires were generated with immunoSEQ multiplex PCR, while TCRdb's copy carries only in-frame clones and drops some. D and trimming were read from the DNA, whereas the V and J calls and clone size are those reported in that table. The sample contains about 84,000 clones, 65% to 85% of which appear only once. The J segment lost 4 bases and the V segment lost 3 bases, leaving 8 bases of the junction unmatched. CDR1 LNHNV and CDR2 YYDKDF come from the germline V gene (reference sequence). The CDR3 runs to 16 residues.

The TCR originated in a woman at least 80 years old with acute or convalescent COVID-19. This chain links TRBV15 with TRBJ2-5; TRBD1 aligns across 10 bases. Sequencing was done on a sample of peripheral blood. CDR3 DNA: TGTGCCACCAGCAGGGAGAGACAGGGGGCAAGAGAGACCCAGTACTTC. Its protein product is CATSRERQGARETQYF.